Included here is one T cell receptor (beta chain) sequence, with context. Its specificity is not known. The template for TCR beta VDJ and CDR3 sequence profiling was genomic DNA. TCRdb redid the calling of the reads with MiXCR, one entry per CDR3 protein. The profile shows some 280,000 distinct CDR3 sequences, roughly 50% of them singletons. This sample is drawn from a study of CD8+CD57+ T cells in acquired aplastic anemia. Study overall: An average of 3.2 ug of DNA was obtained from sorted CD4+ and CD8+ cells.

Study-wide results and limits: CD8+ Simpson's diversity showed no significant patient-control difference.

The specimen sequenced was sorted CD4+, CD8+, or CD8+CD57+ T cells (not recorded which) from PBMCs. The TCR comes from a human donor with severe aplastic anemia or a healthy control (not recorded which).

CDR3 nucleotides: TGTGCCAGCTTACCACGGAGCGGGGGGGGAGGAGAGACCCAGTACTTC. It specifies CASLPRSGGGGETQYF. The chain uses TRBV7-8 and TRBJ2-5; 10 nucleotides line up with TRBD2. Losses at the gene ends were 8 bases for V and 4 bases for J; bases not matched to a gene: 13. Germline V gene data show CDR1 as SGHVS and CDR2 as FQNEAQ. The length of the CDR3 is 16 residues.